Below, one T cell receptor beta chain is given with its context. The data derive from a study of blood T cell repertoires in COVID-19. Authors' methods: For nucleated cells, counts were estimated from reference gene primer amplification. Repertoires were generated with immunoSEQ multiplex PCR, while TCRdb's copy carries only in-frame clones and drops some. V and J calls and clone size follow that table, whereas D and trimming were derived from the DNA. The table shows about 250,000 clones, with about 90% occurring only once. With 6 bases removed from V and 0 bases from J, the gap between germline ends came to 11 bases. The CDR3 loop spans 14 amino acids. The germline V gene encodes CDR1 MDHEN and CDR2 SYDVKM.

This chain links TRBV28 with TRBJ1-2; no clear D gene. The TCR was taken from a woman between 18 and 29 years old who had recovered from COVID-19. Sequencing was carried out using PBMCs or T cells enriched from blood (not recorded which). CDR3 amino acids: CASRFQDSNYGYTF. CDR3 bases: TGTGCCAGCAGATTTCAGGATTCTAACTATGGCTACACCTTC.